This passage covers 3 T cell receptor beta chains from one sample sequenced in a study of control samples from healthy donors and cancer patients. Produced via immunoSEQ multiplex PCR; TCRdb's table is partial and in-frame only. This table has 100,000 to 150,000 clones, around 90% appearing once. Sequenced sample: blood. Source of these receptors: a man between 18 and 29 years old in good health.

The chain combines TRBV12-3 or TRBV12-4 with TRBJ1-2; no clear D. This CDR3 has 13 amino acids. Trimming took 5 bases from V and 2 from J, leaving 9 bases between them. DNA of the CDR3: TGTGCCAGCAGTCCCTACGCAAACTATGGCTACACCTTC. It codes for CASSPYANYGYTF.

The CDR3 nucleotides are TGCGCCAGCAGCCCCGGACAGGGGGCAAGGGAGCAGTACTTC. Protein sequence: CASSPGQGAREQYF. The chain combines TRBV5-1 with TRBJ2-7; TRBD1 agrees at 11 bases. V dropped 4 bases and J dropped 7; count of bases not matched to a gene: 7. The CDR3 contains 14 residues. Germline values: CDR1 SGHRS, CDR2 YFSETQ. The full variable domain, rest sourced from reference TRBV5-1 and TRBJ2-7, is KAGVTQTPRYLIKTRGQQVTLSCSPISGHRSVSWYQQTPGQGLQFLFEYFSETQRNKGNFPGRFSGRQFSNSRSEMNVSTLELGDSALYLCASSPGQGAREQYFGPGTRLTVT.

V and J are TRBV7-9 and TRBJ2-1; 8 bases match TRBD1. CDR3 length: 15 amino acids. V was pared by 6 bases and J by 6 bases, with 10 bases of the junction left unmatched. In germline, CDR1 is SEHNR, CDR2 FQNEAQ (reference sequence). DNA for the CDR3: TGTGCCAGCAGATCAGGGGGCCGGGGAATCAATGAGCAGTTCTTC. Protein product: CASRSGGRGINEQFF.